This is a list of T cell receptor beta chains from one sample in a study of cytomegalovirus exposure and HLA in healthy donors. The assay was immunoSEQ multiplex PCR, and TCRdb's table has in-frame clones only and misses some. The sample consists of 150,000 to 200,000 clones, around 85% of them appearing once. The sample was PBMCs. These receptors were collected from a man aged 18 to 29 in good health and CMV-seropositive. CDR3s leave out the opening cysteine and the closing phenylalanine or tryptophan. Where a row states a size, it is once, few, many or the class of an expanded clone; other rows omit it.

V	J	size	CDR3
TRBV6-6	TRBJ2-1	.	ASSYDTYNEQF
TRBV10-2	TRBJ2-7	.	ATRDSSYEQY
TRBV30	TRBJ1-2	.	AWSPPSDRGYGYT
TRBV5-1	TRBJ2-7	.	ASSPNAGGEQY
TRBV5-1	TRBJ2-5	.	ASSLAGQGPGETQY
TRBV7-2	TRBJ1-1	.	ASSWARGTEAF
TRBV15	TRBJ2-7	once	ATSRAGGGDEQY
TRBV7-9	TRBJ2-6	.	ASSGQGAEGANVLT
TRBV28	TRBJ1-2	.	ASNRPGQGLNGYT
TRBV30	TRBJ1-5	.	AWSVYSQPQH
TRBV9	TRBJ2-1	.	ASSVGPSGNNEQF
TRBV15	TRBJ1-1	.	ATSIPRGRRTEAF
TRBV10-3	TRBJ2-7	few	AISDTSGNSYEQY
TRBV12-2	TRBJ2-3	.	ASRSSGGRGADTQY
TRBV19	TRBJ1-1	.	ASSTSMNTEAF
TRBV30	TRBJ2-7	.	AWAGQDSRYEQY
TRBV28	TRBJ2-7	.	ASSSGTSEQY
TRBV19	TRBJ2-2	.	ASSMGAGDTGELF
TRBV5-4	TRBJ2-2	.	ASSLFRSSTGELF
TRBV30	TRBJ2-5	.	AWSVAETQY
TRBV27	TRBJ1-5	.	ASKARNSNQPQH
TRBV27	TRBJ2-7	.	ASSRDRDGFYEQY
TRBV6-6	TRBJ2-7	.	ASGKDSGNQNRD
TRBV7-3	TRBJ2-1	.	ASSPDSYNEQF
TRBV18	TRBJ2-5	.	ASSPASSGLETQY
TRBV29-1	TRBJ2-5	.	SVRAGVGTQY
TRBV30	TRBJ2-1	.	AWSRGGKQF
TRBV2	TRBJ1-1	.	ASSLSGGSSRLNTEAF
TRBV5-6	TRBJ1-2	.	ASSPDRGFYGYT
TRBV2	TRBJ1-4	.	ASIGGNEKLF
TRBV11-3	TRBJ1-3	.	ASSPAQGSGNTIY
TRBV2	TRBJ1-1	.	ASSLNQGIAEAF
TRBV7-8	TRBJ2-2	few	ASSPAPGGEAGELF
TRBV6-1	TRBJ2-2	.	ASSEVSFANTGELF
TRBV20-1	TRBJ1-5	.	LQYQPQH
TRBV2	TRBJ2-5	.	ASRGLAGLKIETQY
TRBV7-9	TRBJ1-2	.	ASSPYRGLGYT
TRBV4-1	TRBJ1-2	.	ASSQDGVGVTNYGYT
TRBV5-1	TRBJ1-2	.	ASRPQGQGYNYGYT
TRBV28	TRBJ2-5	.	ASSSQGAEQETQY
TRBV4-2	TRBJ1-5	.	ASSQGPGVDLGNQPQH
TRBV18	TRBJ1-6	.	ASSREKDSPLH
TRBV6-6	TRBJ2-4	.	ASSYQAGIAKNIQY
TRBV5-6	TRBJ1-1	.	ASSLRLTEAF
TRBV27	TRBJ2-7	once	ASSFDRGEGYEQY
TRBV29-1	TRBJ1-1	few	SVRGTMNTEAF
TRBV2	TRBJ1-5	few	ASSDGGVLAQPQH
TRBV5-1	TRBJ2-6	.	ASSLKGASLGANVLT
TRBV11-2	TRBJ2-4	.	ASSPRGDRGLIQY
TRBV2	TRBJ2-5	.	ASASRGTEYQETQY
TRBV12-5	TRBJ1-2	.	ASGLVAGQSLGGYT
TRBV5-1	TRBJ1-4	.	ASSYRQGPGEKLF
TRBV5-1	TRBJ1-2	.	ASTPGQGDYGYT